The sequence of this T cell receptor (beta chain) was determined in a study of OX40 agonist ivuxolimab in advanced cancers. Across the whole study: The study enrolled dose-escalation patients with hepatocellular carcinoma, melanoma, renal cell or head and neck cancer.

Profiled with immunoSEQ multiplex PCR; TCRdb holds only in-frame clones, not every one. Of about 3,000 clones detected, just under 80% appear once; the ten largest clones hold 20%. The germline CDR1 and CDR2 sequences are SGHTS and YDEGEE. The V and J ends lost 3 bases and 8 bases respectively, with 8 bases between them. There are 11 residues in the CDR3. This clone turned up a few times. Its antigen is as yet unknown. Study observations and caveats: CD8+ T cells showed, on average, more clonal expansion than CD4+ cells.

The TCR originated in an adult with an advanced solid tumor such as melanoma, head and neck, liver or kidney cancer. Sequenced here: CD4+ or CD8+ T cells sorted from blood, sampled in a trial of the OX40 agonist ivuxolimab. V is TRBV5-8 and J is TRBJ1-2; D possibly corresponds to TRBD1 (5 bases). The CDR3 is CASSSGGGYTF. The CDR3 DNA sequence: TGTGCCAGCAGCTCGGGGGGGGGCTACACCTTC. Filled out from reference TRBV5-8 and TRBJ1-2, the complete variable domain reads EAGVTQSPTHLIKTRGQQATLRCSPISGHTSVYWYQQALGLGLQFLLWYDEGEERNRGNFPPRFSGRQFPNYSSELNVNALELEDSALYLCASSSGGGYTFGSGTRLTVV.